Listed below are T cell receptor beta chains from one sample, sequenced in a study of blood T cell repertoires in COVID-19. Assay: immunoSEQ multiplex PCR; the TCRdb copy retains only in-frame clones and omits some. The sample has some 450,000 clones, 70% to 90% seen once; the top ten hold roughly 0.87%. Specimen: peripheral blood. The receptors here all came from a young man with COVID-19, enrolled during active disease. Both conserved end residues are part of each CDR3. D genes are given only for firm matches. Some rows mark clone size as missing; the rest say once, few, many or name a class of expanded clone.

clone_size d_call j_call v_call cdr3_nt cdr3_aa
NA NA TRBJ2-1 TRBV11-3 TGTGCCAGCAGCTTAGCAAGTAGGAGCGCCTACAATGAGCAGTTCTTC CASSLASRSAYNEQFF
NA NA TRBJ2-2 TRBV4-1 TGCGCCAGCAGCCTCGCCCTCAGCGCCGGGGAGCTGTTTTTT CASSLALSAGELFF
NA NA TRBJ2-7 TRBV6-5 TGTGCCAGCAGTCACCGGGACACGAGCTCCTACGAGCAGTACTTC CASSHRDTSSYEQYF
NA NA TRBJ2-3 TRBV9 TGTGCCAGCAGCGTAGAGGGTGGCGGGCTGAGCACAGATACGCAGTATTTT CASSVEGGGLSTDTQYF
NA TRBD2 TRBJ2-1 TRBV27 TGTGCCAGCTGGGCGGGAGGGCCCTGGAATGAGCAGTTCTTC CASWAGGPWNEQFF
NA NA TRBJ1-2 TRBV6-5 TGTGCCAGCAGTTTTGGCAGTTTCTATGGCTACACCTTC CASSFGSFYGYTF
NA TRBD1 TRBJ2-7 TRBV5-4 TGTGCCAGCAGCTCCCCGGGACAGGGGGCATACGAGCAGTACTTC CASSSPGQGAYEQYF
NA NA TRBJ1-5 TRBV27 TGTGCCAGCAGTCCCAACTACACACCCTCCCAGCCCCAGCATTTT CASSPNYTPSQPQHF
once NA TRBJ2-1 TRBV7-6 TGTGCCAGCAGCTTATCTGGGGCCCTAGGGGAGCAGTTCTTC CASSLSGALGEQFF
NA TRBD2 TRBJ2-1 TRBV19 TGTGCCAGTAGTATGGGACTACCCAATGAGCAGTTCTTC CASSMGLPNEQFF
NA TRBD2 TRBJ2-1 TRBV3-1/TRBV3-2 TGTGCCAGCCAGACTGCGGGGGGCAATGAGCAGTTCTTC CASQTAGGNEQFF
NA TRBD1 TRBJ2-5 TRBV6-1 TGTGCCAGCAGTGAAGCTTGGGACAGGAAAGAGACCCAGTACTTC CASSEAWDRKETQYF
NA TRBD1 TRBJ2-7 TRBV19 TGTGCCAGTAGTTCCCCGGGACAGATAGTCTACGAGCAGTACTTC CASSSPGQIVYEQYF
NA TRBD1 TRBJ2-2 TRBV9 TGTGCCAGCAACCCGACAGGGTTGACCGGGGAGCTGTTTTTT CASNPTGLTGELFF
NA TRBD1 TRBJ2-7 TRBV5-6 TGTGCCAGCAGCCAATTACAGGGGGCAGTCGCCTACGAGCAGTACTTC CASSQLQGAVAYEQYF
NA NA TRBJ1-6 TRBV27 TGTGCCAGCAGACCACAGGGATTTAGTTCACCCCTCCACTTT CASRPQGFSSPLHF
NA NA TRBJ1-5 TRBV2 TGTGCCAGCAGTGAAATGGGGAGCGGGTATCAGCCCCAGCATTTT CASSEMGSGYQPQHF
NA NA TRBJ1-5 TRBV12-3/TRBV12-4 TGTGCCAGCAGTTTCGCGGATCAGCCCCAGCATTTT CASSFADQPQHF
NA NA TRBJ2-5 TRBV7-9 TGTGCCAGCAGCTATTTAGCCCAAGAGACCCAGTACTTC CASSYLAQETQYF
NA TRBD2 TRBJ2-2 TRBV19 TGTGCCAGTAGTATAGGTCCACTAGCGGCGAACACCGGGGAGCTGTTTTTT CASSIGPLAANTGELFF
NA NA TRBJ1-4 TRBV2 TGTGCCAGCTATTTTGATCGGCAGGGGATTGAAAAACTGTTTTTT CASYFDRQGIEKLFF
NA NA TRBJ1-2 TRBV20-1 TGCAGTGCTAGTGGACAGAGAGGCTATGGCTACACCTTC CSASGQRGYGYTF
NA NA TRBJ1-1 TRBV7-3 TGTGCCAGCAGCTTAACCCCCTCCAGTGGCACTGAAGCTTTCTTT CASSLTPSSGTEAFF
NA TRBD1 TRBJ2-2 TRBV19 TGTGCCAGTAGGGGGACAGCGAACACCGGGGAGCTGTTTTTT CASRGTANTGELFF
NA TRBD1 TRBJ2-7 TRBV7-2 TGTGCCAGCAGCTTAGGACAGGGATTCGAGCAGTACTTC CASSLGQGFEQYF
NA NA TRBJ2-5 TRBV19 TGTGCCAGTAGTATACGGGGGCAAGAGACCCAGTACTTC CASSIRGQETQYF
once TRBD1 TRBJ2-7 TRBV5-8 TGTGCCAGCAGCTCGAAGCCGGGACAGGGTATCCACGAGCAGTACTTC CASSSKPGQGIHEQYF
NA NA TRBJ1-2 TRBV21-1 TGTGCCAGCAGCAACAGAACAGGGGGTGGTGGCTACACCTTC CASSNRTGGGGYTF
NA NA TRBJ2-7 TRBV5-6 TGTGCCAGCAGCTCGCGGCGGACCTACGAGCAGTACTTC CASSSRRTYEQYF
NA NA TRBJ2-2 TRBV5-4 TGTGCCAGCAGCTTGGGGACTACGAACACCGGGGAGCTGTTTTTT CASSLGTTNTGELFF
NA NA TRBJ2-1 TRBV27 TGTGCCAGCAGTCCAAACCAGGGCGCTTACAATGAGCAGTTCTTC CASSPNQGAYNEQFF
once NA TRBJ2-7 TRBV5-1 TGCGCCAGCAGCTTGGGGCAGGGCCTCAGCTCCTACGAGCAGTACTTC CASSLGQGLSSYEQYF
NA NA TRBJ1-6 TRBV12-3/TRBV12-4 TGTGCCAGCAGTACAGGGTATAATTCACCCCTCCACTTT CASSTGYNSPLHF